This entry lists 24 T cell receptor beta chains sequenced from one sample in a study of shared clonotypes between healthy human individuals. Assay: immunoSEQ multiplex PCR; the TCRdb copy retains only in-frame clones and omits some. The table records about 1,900,000 clones, 85% to 95% of them present only once. Naive CD8 cells comprised CD45RO-negative, CCR7-positively selected cells, excluding terminally differentiated effector memory CD45RA+ cells. Sequenced material: naive CD8+ T cells sorted from blood. These receptors were collected from a man aged 18 to 29 in good health.

This chain connects TRBV6-5 to TRBJ2-5, with TRBD1 matching 9 bases. This CDR3 region has 15 residues. Looked up from germline, CDR1 is MNHEY and CDR2 is SVGAGI. After removal of 6 bases from V and 5 bases from J, the junction contained 10 bases not matched to a gene. CDR3 DNA: TGTGCCAGCAGCTCAACAGGGGGCGAGGGCGAGACCCAGTACTTC. Amino acid sequence: CASSSTGGEGETQYF.

V and J are TRBV28 and TRBJ2-7; 7 nucleotides align to TRBD2. Germline-derived CDR1 and CDR2 are MDHEN and SYDVKM. This CDR3 contains 15 residues. The V and J ends lost 4 bases and 4 bases, in that order; junction bases with no gene match: 10. CDR3 nucleotide sequence: TGTGCCAGCAGTTCCTTGGGGGGGGTTATTTACGAGCAGTACTTC. Its translation: CASSSLGGVIYEQYF.

In DNA, the CDR3 is TGTGCCAGTAGGAGCGGAAGGGACCACTACGAGCAGTACTTC. It translates to CASRSGRDHYEQYF. This sequence joins TRBV19 and TRBJ2-7; perhaps D is TRBD1 or TRBD2 (5 bases each). The CDR3 contains 14 residues. The germline V gene encodes CDR1 LNHDA and CDR2 SQIVND (reference sequence). V was clipped by 6 bases and J by 3 bases, with 15 bases between them.

Of note for this clone: The same CDR3 also results from other DNA sequences found in this sample. The CDR3 DNA reads TGTGCCAGCAGTTACGGTGGAGCCACCGGGGAGCTGTTTTTT. Translation gives CASSYGGATGELFF. V usage is TRBV6-5 and J usage is TRBJ2-2; the D is unclear. Deletions cut 2 bases from V and 4 bases from J, with 8 bases between. The CDR3 totals 14 residues. CDR1 is MNHEY, CDR2 SVGAGI, per germline.

This clone was counted a single time. The V call is TRBV5-8, the J call TRBJ2-2, with 9 positions matching TRBD1. Germline CDR1 is SGHTS and CDR2 is YDEGEE. V lost 0 bases and J lost 2; bases outside the gene matches: 5. The CDR3 sequence is 17 residues long. The CDR3: CASSLDGTGLNTGELFF. Written as DNA, the CDR3 is TGTGCCAGCAGCTTGGACGGGACAGGGTTAAACACCGGGGAGCTGTTTTTT.

This clone occurred once. The chain's CDR3 is CASSDRGPNEQFF. CDR3 nucleotides: TGTGCCAGCAGTGACCGAGGCCCCAATGAGCAGTTCTTC. The V and J genes are TRBV6-1 and TRBJ2-1; D remains ambiguous. The ends were cut back, 3 bases at V and 6 bases at J, with 9 bases in the middle. CDR1 and CDR2 (germline): MNHNS, SASEGT. The CDR3 is 13 residues long.

The rearrangement links TRBV28 to TRBJ1-6; D is unclear. CDR1 is MDHEN and CDR2 is SYDVKM in the germline V gene. Trimming took 3 bases from V and 0 from J, leaving 18 bases between them. The CDR3 length is 19 residues. CDR3 protein: CASSFGLTANSSYNSPLHF. As DNA, the CDR3 is TGTGCCAGCAGTTTCGGACTTACGGCTAATAGCTCCTATAATTCACCCCTCCACTTT. The full variable domain, with the rest looked up from reference TRBV28 and TRBJ1-6, is DVKVTQSSRYLVKRTGEKVFLECVQDMDHENMFWYRQDPGLGLRLIYFSYDVKMKEKGDIPEGYSVSREKKERFSLILESASTNQTSMYLCASSFGLTANSSYNSPLHFGNGTRLTVT.

V gene TRBV19 combines with J gene TRBJ1-2; no clear D. CDR3 length: 12 residues. Trimming took off 11 bases at V and 7 bases at J, with 17 bases between the two ends. Per the germline V gene, CDR1 is LNHDA and CDR2 is SQIVND (reference sequence). The CDR3 region has the DNA TGTGCCGCCCACGGGGAGTTTACTGGCTACACCTTC. Its protein product is CAAHGEFTGYTF. Combining the CDR3 with reference TRBV19 and TRBJ1-2 gives the whole variable domain DGGITQSPKYLFRKEGQNVTLSCEQNLNHDAMYWYRQDPGQGLRLIYYSQIVNDFQKGDIAEGYSVSREKKESFPLTVTSAQKNPTAFYLCAAHGEFTGYTFGSGTRLTVV.

The chain joins TRBV19 to TRBJ1-5; no clear D. The CDR3 length is 14 residues. CDR1 LNHDA and CDR2 SQIVND come from the germline V gene (reference sequence). V shed 7 bases and J shed 3 bases, with 13 bases lying between them. In DNA, the CDR3 is TGTGCCAGTACCCAACCCCCGGTCAATCAGCCCCAGCATTTT. Translated, it gives CASTQPPVNQPQHF.

This clone has more than one count but fewer than ten. The chain links TRBV25-1 to TRBJ1-6; the match to TRBD1 covers 7 bases. CDR1 MGHDK and CDR2 SYGVNS come from the germline V gene. This CDR3 has 15 amino acids. J lost 8 bases, V lost 4 bases, and 8 bases had no gene match. In DNA form, the CDR3 reads TGTGCCAGCAGTGCATCGGACAGGTTCGATTCACCCCTCCACTTT. Translating it yields CASSASDRFDSPLHF.

The gene calls are TRBV10-3 and TRBJ1-4, with D tentatively TRBD1 (6 bases). The germline V gene encodes CDR1 ENHRY and CDR2 SYGVKD. Trimming shortened V by 9 bases and J by 6 bases, and 17 bases separated the two germline ends. This CDR3 has 14 residues. The CDR3 protein is CAMNGGPGDEKLFF. The CDR3 coding sequence is TGTGCCATGAATGGGGGCCCAGGGGATGAAAAACTGTTTTTT.

This chain uses TRBV10-1 with TRBJ2-3; 7 nucleotides align to TRBD1. After removal of 6 bases from V and 0 bases from J, the junction contained 6 bases not matched to a gene. The CDR3 totals 15 residues. The germline V gene has CDR1 WNHNN and CDR2 SYGVQD (reference sequence). The CDR3 reads CASSDDRESTDTQYF. The CDR3 region has the DNA TGCGCCAGCAGCGACGACAGGGAGAGCACAGATACGCAGTATTTT.

The gene calls are TRBV10-2 and TRBJ2-1; D remains unclear. The length of the CDR3 is 15 residues. The ends were cut back, 5 bases at V and 0 bases at J, with 11 bases in the middle. The germline V gene encodes CDR1 WSHSY and CDR2 SAAADI. This CDR3 reads CASSTSASSYNEQFF. The CDR3 region has the DNA TGCGCCAGCAGTACCTCCGCGAGCTCCTACAATGAGCAGTTCTTC.

This sequence joins TRBV13 and TRBJ2-3, with a weak D call TRBD1 (6 bases). The CDR3 spans 16 residues. Per germline, CDR1 PRHDT and CDR2 FYEKMQ (reference sequence). The V gene lost 2 bases and the J gene lost 5 bases, with 17 bases spanning the gap. CDR3 sequence: CASSLWGQGRRDTQYF. In DNA form, the CDR3 reads TGTGCCAGCAGCTTATGGGGCCAGGGGCGCAGAGATACGCAGTATTTT.

The chain couples TRBV19 to TRBJ2-1, with D tentatively TRBD1 (5 bases). Germline-derived CDR1 and CDR2 are LNHDA and SQIVND (reference sequence). Between the trimmed V and J ends, which lost 6 bases and 0 bases, there was a span of 9 bases. The CDR3 has 14 amino acids. The CDR3 loop reads CASSPDSSYNEQFF. Here the CDR3 DNA reads TGTGCCAGTAGCCCCGACAGCTCCTACAATGAGCAGTTCTTC.

The J gene is TRBJ2-3, the V gene TRBV11-2; 8 nucleotides agree with TRBD2. V lost 4 bases and J lost 4; bases outside the gene matches: 4. Germline-derived CDR1 and CDR2 are SGHAT and FQNNGV. The CDR3 length is 14 residues. DNA for the CDR3: TGTGCCAGCAGCTCGGGGGGGGTACCAGATACGCAGTATTTT. This translates into CASSSGGVPDTQYF. The variable domain in full, with the rest retrieved from reference TRBV11-2 and TRBJ2-3, is EAGVAQSPRYKIIEKRQSVAFWCNPISGHATLYWYQQILGQGPKLLIQFQNNGVVDDSQLPKDRFSAERLKGVDSTLKIQPAKLEDSAVYLCASSSGGVPDTQYFGPGTRLTVL.

This chain connects TRBV5-6 to TRBJ2-7; D not resolved. This CDR3 region has 12 residues. V lost 5 bases and J 5 bases, leaving 11 bases between the germline ends. Germline CDR1 SGHDT, CDR2 YYEEEE. CDR3 region: CASSQMSNEQYF. CDR3 in DNA: TGTGCCAGCAGTCAGATGAGTAACGAGCAGTACTTC.

The chain combines TRBV9 with TRBJ1-4; D ambiguous. Trimming shortened V by 3 bases and J by 4 bases, and 10 bases separated the two germline ends. Germline CDR1 reads SGDLS; CDR2 reads YYNGEE. The CDR3 runs to 14 residues. CDR3 residues: CASSAQGGNEKLFF. The CDR3 nucleotides read TGTGCCAGCAGCGCACAAGGCGGTAATGAAAAACTGTTTTTT.

For the CDR3, the DNA is TGCGCCAGCAGCTTTTCTGACCCTAGCAATCAGCCCCAGCATTTT. As protein: CASSFSDPSNQPQHF. The V gene is TRBV5-1, the J gene TRBJ1-5; D gene unclear. V lost 2 bases, J lost 0 bases, and 9 bases lay in between. The length of the CDR3 is 15 residues. Germline V CDR1 and CDR2: SGHRS, YFSETQ.

The chain has TRBV5-1 and TRBJ1-1, with D tentatively TRBD1 (6 bases). Germline CDR1 SGHRS, CDR2 YFSETQ. The CDR3 is made up of 15 amino acids. V was shortened by 0 bases and J by 2 bases, with 11 bases between the two germline ends. The CDR3 nucleotides read TGCGCCAGCAGCTTGGTCAGGGGCGGTAACACTGAAGCTTTCTTT. This codes for CASSLVRGGNTEAFF.

This rearrangement joins TRBV5-4 to TRBJ1-1; the D is unclear. Per the germline V gene, CDR1 is SGHNT and CDR2 is YYREEE (reference sequence). The CDR3 sequence is 14 residues long. Trimming took 3 bases from V and 5 from J, leaving 14 bases between them. CDR3 sequence: CASSSSSGGTEAFF. The CDR3 DNA is TGTGCCAGCAGCTCGAGTTCGGGCGGGACTGAAGCTTTCTTT.

The V and J genes are TRBV25-1 and TRBJ1-4, with D possibly TRBD1 on 6 matching bases. The length of the CDR3 is 14 residues. Germline V gene sequence: CDR1 MGHDK, CDR2 SYGVNS. The V gene lost 6 bases and the J gene lost 7 bases, with 15 bases spanning the gap. CDR3 loop: CASSAQGSGEKLFF. In DNA form, the CDR3 reads TGTGCCAGCAGCGCACAGGGATCTGGTGAAAAACTGTTTTTT.

V usage is TRBV7-8 and J usage is TRBJ2-7; D may be TRBD1 or TRBD2 (5 bases each). V lost 3 bases and J lost 3, with 15 bases in between. Germline V lookup: CDR1 SGHVS, CDR2 FQNEAQ. The CDR3 sequence is 15 residues long. CDR3 region: CASSLPRDVGYEQYF. DNA of the CDR3: TGTGCCAGCAGCTTGCCCCGGGACGTGGGCTACGAGCAGTACTTC.

CDR3 in DNA: TGTGCCAGTATACCAGCGGCCGGGACAGTTCTATATGGCTACACCTTC. Residues: CASIPAAGTVLYGYTF. V gene TRBV19 combines with J gene TRBJ1-2; 7 nucleotides align to TRBD1. CDR1 LNHDA and CDR2 SQIVND come from the germline V gene (reference sequence). CDR3 length: 16 amino acids. The V gene end was trimmed by 7 bases and the J gene end by 5 bases; junction bases not matched to a gene: 16. The full variable domain, its missing parts supplied by reference TRBV19 and TRBJ1-2, is DGGITQSPKYLFRKEGQNVTLSCEQNLNHDAMYWYRQDPGQGLRLIYYSQIVNDFQKGDIAEGYSVSREKKESFPLTVTSAQKNPTAFYLCASIPAAGTVLYGYTFGSGTRLTVV.